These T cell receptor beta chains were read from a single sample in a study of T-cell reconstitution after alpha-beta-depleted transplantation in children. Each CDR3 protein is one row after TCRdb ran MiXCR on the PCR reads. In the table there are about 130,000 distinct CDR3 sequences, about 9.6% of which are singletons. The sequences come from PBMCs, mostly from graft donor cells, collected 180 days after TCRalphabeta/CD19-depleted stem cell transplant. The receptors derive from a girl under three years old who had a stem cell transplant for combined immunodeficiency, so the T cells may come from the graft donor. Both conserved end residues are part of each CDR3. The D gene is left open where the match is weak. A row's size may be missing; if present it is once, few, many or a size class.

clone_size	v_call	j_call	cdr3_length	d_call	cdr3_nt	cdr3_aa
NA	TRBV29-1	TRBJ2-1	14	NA	TGCAGCGTCGACAGCGAGGGGGACTACAATGAGCAGTTCTTC	CSVDSEGDYNEQFF
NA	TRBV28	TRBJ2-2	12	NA	TGTGCCAGCAGTTTGTGGTCCGGGGAGCTGTTTTTT	CASSLWSGELFF
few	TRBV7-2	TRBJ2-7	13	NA	TGTGCCAGCAGCTTGGTAGAGTTCTACGAGCAGTACTTC	CASSLVEFYEQYF
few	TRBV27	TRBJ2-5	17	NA	TGTGCCAGCAGTTTAACGTACAGGGAATGGGGCAGGGAGACCCAGTACTTC	CASSLTYREWGRETQYF
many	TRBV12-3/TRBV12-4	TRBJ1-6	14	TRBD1	TGTGCCAGCAGTTGGGGACAGGGAAATTCACCCCTCCACTTT	CASSWGQGNSPLHF
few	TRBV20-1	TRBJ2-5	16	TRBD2	TGCAGTGCTAGAAGGGGACTAGCGGGGACACAAGAGACCCAGTACTTC	CSARRGLAGTQETQYF
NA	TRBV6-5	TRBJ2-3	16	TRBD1	TGTGCCAGCAGTTACTCCTCGGGACAGGGGTTAGATACGCAGTATTTT	CASSYSSGQGLDTQYF
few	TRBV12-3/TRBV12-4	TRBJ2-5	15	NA	TGTGCCAGCAGCCTCGGACGGATAAGCAAAGAGACCCAGTACTTC	CASSLGRISKETQYF
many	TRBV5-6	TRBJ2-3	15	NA	TGTGCCAGCAGCTTGGGGGAGCTGCCCACAGATACGCAGTATTTT	CASSLGELPTDTQYF
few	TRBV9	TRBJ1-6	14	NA	TGTGCCAGCAGCCTAACGGACCGGAATTCACCCCTCCACTTT	CASSLTDRNSPLHF
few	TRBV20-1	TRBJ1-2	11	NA	TGCAGTGCTAGGAGCGGGGGAGGCTACACCTTC	CSARSGGGYTF
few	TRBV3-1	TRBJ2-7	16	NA	TGTGCCAGCAGCCTTCTCCGAGTCACCCTTTCTAAGGAGCAGTACTTC	CASSLLRVTLSKEQYF
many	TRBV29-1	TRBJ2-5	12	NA	TGCAGCGTTGGACCCGGTAGGGAGACCCAGTACTTC	CSVGPGRETQYF
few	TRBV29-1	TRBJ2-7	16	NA	TGCAGCGTTGAAGATATAGGGGCAGGACGGGGTTACGAGCAGTACTTC	CSVEDIGAGRGYEQYF
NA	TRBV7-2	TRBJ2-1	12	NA	TGTGCCAGCAGCCCGGCTAGCGAGGTCCCGTTCTTC	CASSPASEVPFF
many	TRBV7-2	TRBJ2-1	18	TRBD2	TGTGCCAGCAGCTTAGCCCCTTCACTAGCGGGAGGGCGGGGTGAGCAGTTCTTC	CASSLAPSLAGGRGEQFF
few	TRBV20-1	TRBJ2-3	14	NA	TGCAGTGCCCCCGGGACCAGGGGTCAGGATACGCAGTATTTT	CSAPGTRGQDTQYF
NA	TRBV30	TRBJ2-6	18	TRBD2	TGTGCCTGGAAGGGGAGGGCAGGGCCCGGCTCTGGGGCCAACGTCCTGACTTTC	CAWKGRAGPGSGANVLTF
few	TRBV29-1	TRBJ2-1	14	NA	TGCAGCGTTGAAGCCCGTAGGTATTACAATGAGCAGTTCTTC	CSVEARRYYNEQFF
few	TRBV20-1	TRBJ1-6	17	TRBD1	TGCAGTGCTACCCGGGACAGGGGTGGATCCTATAATTCACCCCTCCACTTT	CSATRDRGGSYNSPLHF
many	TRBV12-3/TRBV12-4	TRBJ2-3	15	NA	TGTGCCAGCAGTTTAAGGGGGACTTCCACAGATACGCAGTATTTT	CASSLRGTSTDTQYF
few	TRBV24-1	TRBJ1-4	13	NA	TGTGCCACCAGTGACCCCGGACAGGAAAAACTGTTTTTT	CATSDPGQEKLFF
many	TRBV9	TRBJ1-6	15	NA	TGTGCCAGCAGCCTTCAGGGGTATACTAATTCACCCCTCCACTTT	CASSLQGYTNSPLHF
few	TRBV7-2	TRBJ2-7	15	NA	TGTGCCAGCAGCTTAGCAGGGCGGAGATCCTACGAGCAGTACTTC	CASSLAGRRSYEQYF
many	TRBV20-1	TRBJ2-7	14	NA	TGCAGTGCTAGAGCGGCAGCGAGTGTTTACGAGCAGTACTTC	CSARAAASVYEQYF
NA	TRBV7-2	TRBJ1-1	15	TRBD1	TGTGCCAGCAGCTTAGGGGGACAGGACCAACTTGGAGCTTTCTTT	CASSLGGQDQLGAFF
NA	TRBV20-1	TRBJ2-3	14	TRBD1	TGCAGCCTACAGGGGGCGGCGGGCACAGATACGCAGTATTTT	CSLQGAAGTDTQYF
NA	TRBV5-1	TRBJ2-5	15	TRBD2	TGCGCCAGCAGCTTGCCCGTAGCGGGGTATGAGACCCAGTACTTC	CASSLPVAGYETQYF
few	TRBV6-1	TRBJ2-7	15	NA	TGTGCCAGCAGTCTGGATTACCTGGGCCCCTACGAGCAGTACTTC	CASSLDYLGPYEQYF